This is a list of T cell receptor beta chains from one sample in a study of T cells after yellow fever vaccination. One entry per CDR3 protein results from TCRdb running MiXCR on the 5' RACE reads. The table includes hundreds of thousands of distinct CDR3 sequences, about a fifth detected once. This specimen consisted of PBMCs, obtained around 3 weeks after the first yellow fever vaccination. The receptors stem from a man aged 18-30 years who received the YFV17D yellow fever vaccine. Both conserved end residues are part of each CDR3. The D gene is left open where the match is weak. For some rows the clone size is stated as once, few or many, or as a class when expanded; others skip it.

v_call	clone_size	d_call	j_call	cdr3_aa	cdr3_nt
TRBV5-1	-	-	TRBJ2-1	CASSLGLNGGFGDEQFF	TGCGCCAGCAGCTTGGGTCTTAACGGTGGGTTCGGCGATGAGCAGTTCTTC
TRBV5-1	few	-	TRBJ1-2	CASSPSRALYGYTF	TGCGCCAGCAGCCCAAGCAGGGCCCTCTATGGCTACACCTTC
TRBV12-3/TRBV12-4	-	-	TRBJ1-2	CASSLTVGYGYTF	TGTGCCAGCAGTTTGACGGTGGGGTATGGCTACACCTTC
TRBV7-9	few	-	TRBJ1-5	CASSLLGDQPQHF	TGTGCCAGCAGCTTATTAGGGGATCAGCCCCAGCATTTT
TRBV6-5	-	-	TRBJ2-1	CASSSRSTGLHEQFF	TGTGCCAGCAGTTCTAGAAGTACAGGGTTGCATGAGCAGTTCTTC
TRBV28	few	-	TRBJ1-3	CASSSWFLSGNTIYF	TGTGCCAGCAGTTCCTGGTTTCTGTCCGGGAACACCATATATTTT
TRBV12-3/TRBV12-4	-	-	TRBJ2-1	CASKLEGAYNEQFF	TGTGCCAGCAAACTTGAAGGGGCCTACAATGAGCAGTTCTTC
TRBV20-1	few	-	TRBJ1-5	CSARGGNQPQHF	TGCAGTGCCCGGGGCGGCAATCAGCCCCAGCATTTT
TRBV7-3	few	-	TRBJ2-4	CASSLMGFGIQYF	TGTGCCAGCAGCTTAATGGGGTTCGGCATTCAGTACTTC
TRBV12-3/TRBV12-4	few	-	TRBJ2-1	CASAQLSIPYNEQFF	TGTGCCAGCGCCCAATTGAGTATCCCCTACAATGAGCAGTTCTTC
TRBV20-1	many	-	TRBJ2-2	CSARDARYTGELFF	TGCAGTGCTAGAGATGCTAGATACACCGGGGAGCTGTTTTTT
TRBV5-1	few	-	TRBJ2-5	CASRQLEGQETQYF	TGCGCCAGCAGGCAACTTGAGGGGCAAGAGACCCAGTACTTC
TRBV7-2	few	-	TRBJ1-1	CASSLVGGGMNTEAFF	TGTGCCAGCAGCTTAGTAGGGGGAGGTATGAACACTGAAGCTTTCTTT
TRBV5-6	-	TRBD1	TRBJ2-3	CASSLTGTGGMDTQYF	TGTGCCAGCAGCTTGACCGGGACAGGGGGAATGGATACGCAGTATTTT
TRBV4-1	few	-	TRBJ2-3	CASSQIRGAPDTQYF	TGCGCCAGCAGCCAGATCAGGGGCGCCCCAGATACGCAGTATTTT
TRBV5-1	few	TRBD1	TRBJ2-5	CASSSRQGQETQYF	TGCGCCAGCAGCTCTCGACAGGGGCAAGAGACCCAGTACTTC
TRBV18	many	TRBD2	TRBJ2-7	CASSPGLQTYEQYF	TGTGCCAGCTCACCGGGACTACAAACCTACGAGCAGTACTTC
TRBV20-1	many	-	TRBJ2-3	CSAAGSGTDTQYF	TGCAGTGCGGCAGGGTCAGGGACAGATACGCAGTATTTT
TRBV5-1	-	TRBD2	TRBJ2-2	CASSWGTSLTGELFF	TGCGCCAGCAGCTGGGGGACTAGTCTCACCGGGGAGCTGTTTTTT
TRBV12-3/TRBV12-4	-	-	TRBJ2-7	CASSLGRGRSYEQYF	TGTGCCAGCAGTTTAGGTCGGGGGCGCTCCTACGAGCAGTACTTC
TRBV7-7	-	TRBD1	TRBJ1-6	CASSLVNWTGELHF	TGTGCCAGCAGCTTAGTTAACTGGACAGGAGAACTCCACTTT
TRBV12-3/TRBV12-4	-	-	TRBJ2-5	CASSRLKRDGTQYF	TGTGCCAGCAGCCGACTTAAGCGCGATGGGACCCAGTACTTC
TRBV5-1	few	TRBD2	TRBJ2-2	CASRPPSLAGDTGELFF	TGCGCCAGCAGACCGCCCTCACTAGCGGGGGACACCGGGGAGCTGTTTTTT
TRBV29-1	-	-	TRBJ1-2	CTTGTGANYGYTF	TGCACCACGGGAACAGGAGCTAACTATGGCTACACCTTC
TRBV29-1	few	-	TRBJ2-2	CSAVRGAGQSGELFF	TGCAGCGCCGTAAGAGGAGCAGGACAGTCAGGGGAGCTGTTTTTT
TRBV7-2	-	-	TRBJ2-1	CASSLQLAYEQFF	TGTGCCAGCAGCTTGCAACTAGCTTATGAGCAGTTCTTC
TRBV12-3/TRBV12-4	-	-	TRBJ1-5	CASSPGVGSINQPQHF	TGTGCCAGCAGCCCCGGGGTGGGATCGATCAATCAGCCCCAGCATTTT
TRBV7-2	-	-	TRBJ2-1	CASTTPGYNEQFF	TGTGCCAGCACCACCCCGGGTTACAATGAGCAGTTCTTC
TRBV19	-	-	TRBJ2-1	CASSKAGPTYNEQFF	TGTGCCAGTAGTAAGGCGGGTCCCACCTACAATGAGCAGTTCTTC
TRBV30	-	-	TRBJ1-1	CAWSGEVSTEAFF	TGTGCCTGGAGTGGAGAGGTTAGCACTGAAGCTTTCTTT
TRBV20-1	few	-	TRBJ2-3	CSALSENTDTQYF	TGCAGTGCTCTTAGCGAAAACACAGATACGCAGTATTTT
TRBV7-9	few	TRBD1	TRBJ1-2	CASSLGGGDSIYGYTF	TGTGCCAGCAGCTTGGGGGGCGGGGACAGCATCTATGGCTACACCTTC
TRBV5-1	-	-	TRBJ2-1	CASSGLDRNEQFF	TGCGCCAGCAGCGGTTTAGATAGGAATGAGCAGTTCTTC
TRBV28	-	TRBD2	TRBJ2-1	CASSLLGGIPRGEQFF	TGTGCCAGCAGTTTATTGGGGGGGATTCCTAGGGGTGAGCAGTTCTTC
TRBV20-1	few	-	TRBJ1-6	CSARQLRSPLHF	TGCAGTGCTAGACAGTTACGGTCACCCCTCCACTTT
TRBV5-1	-	TRBD2	TRBJ2-5	CASSLGGLAGHKTQYF	TGCGCCAGCAGCTTGGGAGGACTAGCGGGTCACAAGACCCAGTACTTC
TRBV9	-	-	TRBJ2-1	CASSPPAAISSYNEQFF	TGTGCCAGCAGCCCCCCGGCGGCGATAAGCTCCTACAATGAGCAGTTCTTC
TRBV4-1	few	-	TRBJ2-5	CASSQWEFGEETQYF	TGCGCCAGCAGCCAATGGGAGTTCGGGGAGGAGACCCAGTACTTC
TRBV20-1	few	TRBD2	TRBJ2-3	CSARRLTSGTDTQYF	TGCAGTGCTAGAAGGCTCACTAGCGGCACAGATACGCAGTATTTT
TRBV7-2	few	TRBD1	TRBJ1-5	CASSLAWGQGTNQPQHF	TGTGCCAGCAGCTTAGCGTGGGGACAGGGGACGAATCAGCCCCAGCATTTT
TRBV5-1	-	-	TRBJ2-6	CASSLSAGSGANVLTF	TGCGCCAGCAGCTTGAGCGCGGGATCTGGGGCCAACGTCCTGACTTTC
TRBV11-2	-	-	TRBJ1-2	CASSWGRDYGYTF	TGTGCCAGCAGCTGGGGACGGGACTATGGCTACACCTTC
TRBV30	-	-	TRBJ1-3	CAWTHPGQPGNTIYF	TGTGCCTGGACCCACCCCGGACAGCCGGGAAACACCATATATTTT
TRBV3-1	-	-	TRBJ1-1	CASSHRQGNTEAFF	TGTGCCAGCAGCCACCGTCAGGGGAACACTGAAGCTTTCTTT
TRBV24-1	-	TRBD1	TRBJ2-1	CATSDAGGNEQFF	TGTGCCACCAGTGATGCAGGGGGCAATGAGCAGTTCTTC
TRBV27	-	-	TRBJ1-1	CASSVYGQLMNTEAFF	TGTGCCAGCAGTGTGTACGGACAGCTAATGAACACTGAAGCTTTCTTT
TRBV11-2	-	-	TRBJ2-5	CASSMMGRDQETQYF	TGTGCCAGCAGCATGATGGGGCGGGACCAAGAGACCCAGTACTTC